The clone carrying this T cell receptor beta chain turned up a few times. Its antigen is not known. One entry per CDR3 protein results from TCRdb running MiXCR on the 5' RACE reads. Among 200,000 to 250,000 distinct CDR3 sequences listed, approximately 7% were seen once. This specimen comes from a study of identical twins. The study's findings and limits: Beta out-of-frame twin sharing showed a weaker excess.

With V trimmed by 1 base and J by 8 bases, 10 bases remained unmatched. Per the germline V gene, CDR1 is SGHRS and CDR2 is YFSETQ. The CDR3 length is 16 residues. This sample was also put to use in a study of yellow fever vaccine responses in identical twins.

J is TRBJ2-1 and V is TRBV5-1, with 9 bases fitting TRBD2. The receptor comes from a woman younger than 35 in good health. Sequencing was done on a sample of memory (CD45RO+) T cells sorted from blood. The CDR3 coding sequence is TGCGCCAGCAGCTTGTACCTAAGCGGGGGGCCCTATGAGCAGTTCTTC. This gives the protein CASSLYLSGGPYEQFF.